The rows below give T cell receptor beta chains drawn from one sample of a study of T cell responses to AZD1222 COVID-19 vaccine. The table came from immunoSEQ multiplex PCR; TCRdb's copy has only in-frame clones and leaves some out. The sample lists about 120,000 clones, 85% to 95% occurring once. The sequencing used peripheral blood, collected 28 days after the second AZD1222 dose. Receptor source: an adult who received the AZD1222 COVID-19 vaccine. CDR3s include the opening cysteine and the closing phenylalanine or tryptophan. A D gene is named only where the DNA matches it firmly. Clone size is given for some rows only: seen once, a few or many times, or a class if the clone is expanded.

size,V,J,D,CDR3,DNA
-,TRBV7-8,TRBJ1-2,-,CASSLASDSPYGYTF,TGTGCCAGCAGCTTAGCGTCCGACAGTCCCTATGGCTACACCTTC
-,TRBV2,TRBJ2-3,-,CASMPRDTQYF,TGTGCCAGCATGCCTAGGGATACGCAGTATTTT
-,TRBV28,TRBJ2-7,TRBD2,CASSLAGTSGSYEQYF,TGTGCCAGCAGTCTCGCCGGGACTAGCGGGAGCTACGAGCAGTACTTC
-,TRBV2,TRBJ2-2,-,CASKAYPRGELFF,TGTGCCAGCAAGGCTTACCCCCGCGGGGAGCTGTTTTTT
-,TRBV5-1,TRBJ1-2,-,CASSSTGANYGYTF,TGCGCCAGCAGCTCCACGGGGGCGAACTATGGCTACACCTTC
-,TRBV19,TRBJ2-6,-,CASIPGRSGANVLTF,TGTGCCAGTATCCCAGGTCGCTCTGGGGCCAACGTCCTGACTTTC
-,TRBV5-1,TRBJ2-5,-,CASSSTGREETQYF,TGCGCCAGCAGCTCGACAGGGAGGGAAGAGACCCAGTACTTC
-,TRBV30,TRBJ1-5,-,CAWSVASAAGGNQPQHF,TGTGCCTGGAGTGTGGCGTCCGCGGCCGGGGGCAATCAGCCCCAGCATTTT
-,TRBV7-2,TRBJ2-2,-,CASSLVGYTGELFF,TGTGCCAGCAGCTTAGTGGGGTATACCGGGGAGCTGTTTTTT
-,TRBV25-1,TRBJ1-1,TRBD1,CASSEFGQGNTEAFF,TGTGCCAGCAGTGAGTTCGGACAGGGGAACACTGAAGCTTTCTTT
-,TRBV12-5,TRBJ2-7,-,CASGLVAYEQYF,TGTGCTAGTGGTTTGGTAGCCTACGAGCAGTACTTC
-,TRBV11-2,TRBJ1-2,TRBD1,CASSLRLSTGGLANYGYTF,TGTGCCAGCAGCCTAAGGTTATCTACAGGGGGCCTAGCTAACTATGGCTACACCTTC
-,TRBV29-1,TRBJ1-2,-,CSVEEGPGNGYTF,TGCAGCGTTGAAGAGGGCCCAGGGAATGGCTACACCTTC
-,TRBV9,TRBJ2-1,-,CASSVASGLGSYNEQFF,TGTGCCAGCAGCGTAGCTTCCGGGTTGGGCTCCTACAATGAGCAGTTCTTC
-,TRBV19,TRBJ1-2,-,CASSYPGYYGYTF,TGTGCCAGTAGTTATCCGGGTTACTATGGCTACACCTTC
-,TRBV3-1/TRBV3-2,TRBJ1-3,-,CASSQDMGASGNTIYF,TGTGCCAGCAGCCAAGACATGGGGGCCTCTGGAAACACCATATATTTT
-,TRBV6-6,TRBJ1-3,-,CASSYSRVGNTIYF,TGTGCCAGCAGTTACAGCAGGGTTGGAAACACCATATATTTT
-,TRBV5-1,TRBJ2-5,-,CASRFNSGEETQYF,TGCGCCAGCAGGTTTAATAGCGGAGAAGAGACCCAGTACTTC
-,TRBV9,TRBJ2-1,-,CASSAGGLQFF,TGTGCCAGCAGCGCGGGCGGCCTCCAGTTCTTC
once,TRBV10-3,TRBJ1-2,-,CAISESIGRDYGYTF,TGTGCCATCAGTGAGTCGATCGGCAGGGACTATGGCTACACCTTC
-,TRBV29-1,TRBJ1-1,-,CSVLRWTEAFF,TGCAGCGTTCTGAGGTGGACTGAAGCTTTCTTT
-,TRBV21-1,TRBJ1-5,-,CASSKACTGQWGFANQPQHF,TGTGCCAGCAGCAAAGCGTGTACGGGACAATGGGGGTTTGCCAATCAGCCCCAGCATTTT
once,TRBV6-1,TRBJ2-3,TRBD1,CASSDTGASTDTQYF,TGTGCCAGCAGTGACACAGGGGCCTCCACAGATACGCAGTATTTT
-,TRBV20-1,TRBJ2-1,-,CSASRGSYYEQFF,TGCAGTGCTAGTCGGGGCTCCTATTATGAGCAGTTCTTC
-,TRBV12-3/TRBV12-4,TRBJ2-5,-,CASSLRQETQYF,TGTGCCAGCAGTTTGAGGCAAGAGACCCAGTACTTC
-,TRBV4-1,TRBJ2-7,TRBD1,CASSLFGQGAHEQYF,TGCGCCAGCAGCCTCTTTGGACAGGGGGCCCACGAGCAGTACTTC
-,TRBV4-3,TRBJ1-1,-,CASSQDEGAEAFF,TGCGCCAGCAGCCAAGACGAGGGGGCTGAAGCTTTCTTT
-,TRBV2,TRBJ1-6,-,CASGDQRNSPLHF,TGTGCCAGCGGGGACCAGAGAAATTCACCCCTCCACTTT
-,TRBV6-5,TRBJ2-1,-,CASSYRRGSEQFF,TGTGCCAGCAGTTACCGTAGGGGGAGTGAGCAGTTCTTC
once,TRBV15,TRBJ2-2,TRBD2,CATSRLRGLAGAGYTGELFF,TGTGCCACCAGCAGACTTCGCGGACTAGCGGGAGCGGGGTACACCGGGGAGCTGTTTTTT
-,TRBV5-8,TRBJ2-5,TRBD1,CASSLGQGVAETQYF,TGTGCCAGCAGCCTCGGACAGGGGGTGGCAGAGACCCAGTACTTC
few,TRBV6-5,TRBJ1-2,TRBD1,CASTGQSGFGYTF,TGTGCCAGCACGGGACAGAGTGGGTTCGGCTACACCTTC
-,TRBV18,TRBJ1-4,-,CASSPAQRNEKLFF,TGTGCCAGCTCACCGGCGCAAAGGAATGAAAAACTGTTTTTT
-,TRBV7-2,TRBJ2-5,-,CASSLRVRGQETQYF,TGTGCCAGCAGCTTAAGGGTTCGGGGCCAAGAGACCCAGTACTTC
-,TRBV19,TRBJ2-6,TRBD1,CAIGGQGSSGANVLTF,TGTGCCATCGGGGGACAGGGAAGCTCTGGGGCCAACGTCCTGACTTTC
-,TRBV7-2,TRBJ1-1,-,CASSLSGRYMNTEAFF,TGTGCCAGCAGCTTGTCGGGCCGATATATGAACACTGAAGCTTTCTTT
-,TRBV9,TRBJ2-1,TRBD2,CASSASGTSGYNEQFF,TGTGCCAGCAGCGCTTCCGGGACTAGCGGTTACAATGAGCAGTTCTTC
-,TRBV4-3,TRBJ2-1,-,CASSQDRSGFHNEQFF,TGCGCCAGCAGCCAAGATAGGAGCGGGTTCCACAATGAGCAGTTCTTC
-,TRBV7-6,TRBJ2-3,TRBD2,CASSPRTSGSPTDTQYF,TGTGCCAGCAGCCCCCGGACTAGCGGGAGCCCCACAGATACGCAGTATTTT
-,TRBV19,TRBJ1-2,-,CASRPTDFEVGCF,TGTGCCAGTAGGCCTACGGATTTTGAAGTGGGGTGTTTC
once,TRBV28,TRBJ2-6,-,CASRSGGANVLTF,TGTGCCAGCAGGTCTGGTGGGGCCAACGTCCTGACTTTC
-,TRBV7-2,TRBJ2-1,-,CASSPVGSYNEQFF,TGTGCCAGCAGCCCAGTTGGGTCCTACAATGAGCAGTTCTTC
-,TRBV19,TRBJ1-1,-,CASSPRNTEAFF,TGTGCCAGTAGTCCGAGGAACACTGAAGCTTTCTTT
-,TRBV18,TRBJ2-3,-,CASSLLGPDTQYF,TGTGCCAGCTCACTGCTCGGCCCAGATACGCAGTATTTT